These 24 T cell receptor beta chains came from one sample sequenced in a study of T cell responses to AZD1222 COVID-19 vaccine. Sequencing used immunoSEQ multiplex PCR; TCRdb keeps in-frame clones, though not all of them. The sample lists 100,000 to 150,000 clones, about 82% occurring once. Sequencing used peripheral blood, obtained 28 days after the second AZD1222 dose. All receptors come from an adult who received the AZD1222 COVID-19 vaccine.

This chain connects TRBV9 to TRBJ2-3, with TRBD2 matching 14 bases. After removal of 4 bases from V and 2 bases from J, the junction contained 3 bases not matched to a gene. The length of the CDR3 is 16 residues. Germline lookup yields CDR1 SGDLS and CDR2 YYNGEE. CDR3 in DNA: TGTGCCAGCAGCTTGGGACTAGCGGGGGCCACAGATACGCAGTATTTT. Translation gives CASSLGLAGATDTQYF. Full variable domain (outside the CDR3, taken from reference TRBV9 and TRBJ2-3): DSGVTQTPKHLITATGQRVTLRCSPRSGDLSVYWYQQSLDQGLQFLIQYYNGEERAKGNILERFSAQQFPDLHSELNLSSLELGDSALYFCASSLGLAGATDTQYFGPGTRLTVL.

The sample holds a few counts of this clone. The CDR3 nucleotides are TGTGCCAGCAGCTTAGGACAGTTCTACGAGCAGTACTTC. The encoded protein is CASSLGQFYEQYF. The chain carries TRBV7-9 and TRBJ2-7, with a weak D call TRBD1 (5 bases). The germline V gene encodes CDR1 SEHNR and CDR2 FQNEAQ (reference sequence). This CDR3 is built from 13 residues. Trimming took off 1 base at V and 3 bases at J, with 7 bases between the two ends.

V gene TRBV19 combines with J gene TRBJ2-1; TRBD2 might be the D (5 bases). CDR1 LNHDA and CDR2 SQIVND come from the germline V gene (reference sequence). Trimming cost V 5 bases and J 9 bases, with 20 bases left between them. This CDR3 is 15 amino acids long. The CDR3: CASSSRELPTIEQFF. The CDR3, as DNA: TGTGCCAGTAGTTCAAGGGAGTTGCCTACGATTGAGCAGTTCTTC. Together with reference TRBV19 and TRBJ2-1, the CDR3 gives the full variable domain: DGGITQSPKYLFRKEGQNVTLSCEQNLNHDAMYWYRQDPGQGLRLIYYSQIVNDFQKGDIAEGYSVSREKKESFPLTVTSAQKNPTAFYLCASSSRELPTIEQFFGPGTRLTVL.

The chain uses TRBV7-2 and TRBJ2-1, with 13 bases lining up with TRBD2. The junction had 16 bases not matched to a gene; V was cut back by 7 bases and J by 7 bases. This CDR3 spans 18 amino acids. Germline values: CDR1 SGHTA, CDR2 FQGNSA. CDR3 nucleotides: TGTGCCAGCAAATCCAGAATACTAGCGGGAGGGCCGGGGAATGAGCAGTTCTTC. Its translation: CASKSRILAGGPGNEQFF.

The chain carries TRBV24-1 and TRBJ1-1; D may be TRBD1 (5 bases). V was trimmed by 1 base and J by 11 bases, leaving 10 bases between them. Germline CDR1 KGHDR, CDR2 SFDVKD. The CDR3 sequence is 12 residues long. CDR3 sequence reads: CATSDLRGDAFF. DNA of the CDR3: TGTGCCACCAGTGATTTAAGAGGGGACGCTTTCTTT.

The V and J genes are TRBV6-5 and TRBJ2-2; possibly TRBD1 for D (6 bases). Looked up from germline, CDR1 is MNHEY and CDR2 is SVGAGI. The CDR3 extends over 14 amino acids. Trimming pared 5 bases from V and 0 bases from J, leaving 7 bases between. CDR3 sequence reads: CASSNRANTGELFF. The DNA of the CDR3 is TGTGCCAGCAGTAACAGGGCGAACACCGGGGAGCTGTTTTTT.

V gene TRBV21-1 combines with J gene TRBJ1-4; the listed D gene, TRBD1, was not tested against the DNA. TRBV21-1 is labeled a pseudogene. This CDR3 has 17 amino acids. The DNA of the CDR3 is TGTGCCAGCAGCACGACCCCAACGACAGGGACTAATGAAAAACTGTTTTTT. Protein sequence: CASSTTPTTGTNEKLFF.

The gene calls are TRBV27 and TRBJ1-4; 10 nucleotides line up with TRBD1. With 5 bases clipped from V and 12 bases from J, the junction kept 9 bases outside the gene matches. CDR3 length equals 14 residues. Germline loops: CDR1 MNHEY, CDR2 SMNVEV (reference sequence). For the CDR3, the DNA is TGTGCCAGCAGTAAACCGGGACAGGGGAGGGAACTGTTTTTT. Translating it yields CASSKPGQGRELFF.

The chain uses TRBV27 and TRBJ2-2; 11 positions agree with TRBD1. The CDR3 loop spans 15 amino acids. The V gene end was trimmed by 3 bases and the J gene end by 6 bases; junction bases not matched to a gene: 3. The V gene's germline CDR1 is MNHEY and CDR2 SMNVEV (reference sequence). The CDR3 loop reads CASSLGTGGAGELFF. CDR3 nucleotide sequence: TGTGCCAGCAGTTTGGGGACAGGGGGAGCCGGGGAGCTGTTTTTT.

The chain combines TRBV18 with TRBJ1-2; 10 nucleotides line up with TRBD1. In germline, CDR1 is KGHSH, CDR2 LQKENI. This CDR3 is built from 17 residues. With V trimmed by 4 bases and J by 0 bases, 8 bases remained unmatched. CDR3 protein: CASSRGQGENANYGYTF. CDR3 in DNA: TGTGCCAGCTCACGAGGACAGGGGGAGAACGCTAACTATGGCTACACCTTC.

The J gene is TRBJ2-7, the V gene TRBV5-1; 7 bases line up with TRBD1. The CDR3 consists of 15 residues. Germline V gene sequence: CDR1 SGHRS, CDR2 YFSETQ. With V trimmed by 3 bases and J by 5 bases, 11 bases remained unmatched. CDR3 region: CASSWGDRVDDEQYF. The CDR3 nucleotides are TGCGCCAGCAGCTGGGGCGACAGGGTAGATGACGAGCAGTACTTC.

This chain connects TRBV27 to TRBJ2-7, with TRBD1 matching over 10 bases. V lost 4 bases and J lost 6; bases outside the gene matches: 3. This CDR3 is built from 13 residues. CDR1 and CDR2 from the germline V gene are MNHEY and SMNVEV (reference sequence). CDR3 DNA: TGTGCCAGCAGTTGGGACAGGGGACGCGAGCAGTACTTC. It encodes CASSWDRGREQYF.

The chain joins TRBV6-5 to TRBJ1-2, with 9 bases fitting TRBD1. Looked up from germline, CDR1 is MNHEY and CDR2 is SVGAGI. Trimming took 8 bases from V and 4 from J; bases not matched to a gene: 2. The CDR3 totals 12 residues. The CDR3 spells CASGQGPYGYTF. CDR3 nucleotide sequence: TGTGCCAGCGGACAGGGGCCCTATGGCTACACCTTC.

This sequence joins TRBV4-3 and TRBJ1-5, with unresolved D. The V end lost 0 bases, the J end lost 6 bases, and 6 bases lay between the germline ends. Germline V gene sequence: CDR1 LGHNA, CDR2 YSLEER. The CDR3 runs to 13 residues. CDR3 sequence (DNA): TGCGCCAGCAGCCAAGATAAGAGTCAGCCCCAGCATTTT. Its translation is CASSQDKSQPQHF.

V gene TRBV7-9 combines with J gene TRBJ1-1; unclear D gene. The germline V gene encodes CDR1 SEHNR and CDR2 FQNEAQ (reference sequence). This CDR3 region has 13 residues. V was pared by 1 base and J by 7 bases, with 10 bases between. CDR3 in amino acids: CASSLESSVEAFF. DNA of the CDR3: TGTGCCAGCAGCTTAGAGTCGTCAGTTGAAGCTTTCTTT. The whole variable domain, filled in from reference TRBV7-9 and TRBJ1-1, reads DTGVSQNPRHKITKRGQNVTFRCDPISEHNRLYWYRQTLGQGPEFLTYFQNEAQLEKSRLLSDRFSAERPKGSFSTLEIQRTEQGDSAMYLCASSLESSVEAFFGQGTRLTVV.

The genes are TRBV29-1 and TRBJ1-1, with TRBD1 identical over 9 bases. Germline CDR1 SQVTM, CDR2 ANQGSEA. There are 13 residues in the CDR3. V dropped 3 bases and J dropped 6; count of bases not matched to a gene: 5. The CDR3 spells CSVEDRGDSEAFF. DNA for the CDR3: TGCAGCGTTGAGGACAGGGGCGACTCTGAAGCTTTCTTT.

V is TRBV5-5 and J is TRBJ1-3, with D possibly being TRBD1 (5 bases). The CDR3 runs 14 residues. V was clipped by 2 bases and J by 3 bases, with 9 bases between them. Per germline, CDR1 SGHKS and CDR2 YYEKEE (reference sequence). DNA of the CDR3: TGTGCCAGCAGCTTTCTCAGGGATGGAAACACCATATATTTT. It is translated as CASSFLRDGNTIYF.

V gene TRBV28 combines with J gene TRBJ1-5; D remains ambiguous. Germline V CDR1 and CDR2: MDHEN, SYDVKM. The CDR3 loop spans 10 amino acids. CDR3 sequence (DNA): TGTGTTTGCGGCAATCAGCCCCAGCATTTT. Encoded protein: CVCGNQPQHF.

This clone was seen once. The chain is built from TRBV4-1 and TRBJ1-3, with D maybe TRBD1 (5 bases). V was shortened by 2 bases and J by 2 bases, with 10 bases between the two germline ends. The CDR3 sequence is 15 residues long. The V gene's germline CDR1 is MGHRA and CDR2 YSYEKL. CDR3 nucleotide sequence: TGCGCCAGCAGCCAATATGCGGGGGCTGGAAACACCATATATTTT. This sequence encodes CASSQYAGAGNTIYF.

The chain recombines TRBV27 with TRBJ2-5, with D possibly being TRBD1 (6 bases). Trimming shortened V by 9 bases and J by 2 bases, and 13 bases separated the two germline ends. Germline CDR1 and CDR2: MNHEY and SMNVEV (reference sequence). There are 13 residues in the CDR3. CDR3 sequence (DNA): TGTGCCAGGGGAGACAGGAGACAAGAGACCCAGTACTTC. Translating it yields CARGDRRQETQYF.

CDR3 protein: CASSLMQAGDTEAFF. The DNA for the CDR3 is TGTGCCAGCAGCTTAATGCAGGCAGGCGACACTGAAGCTTTCTTT. The J gene is TRBJ1-1, the V gene TRBV7-2; no reliable D call. From germline, CDR1 is SGHTA and CDR2 FQGNSA. The length of the CDR3 is 15 residues. Trimming left V 2 bases short and J 3 bases short, with 13 bases between. The entire variable domain, with the rest obtained from reference TRBV7-2 and TRBJ1-1, is as follows: GAGVSQSPSNKVTEKGKDVELRCDPISGHTALYWYRQSLGQGLEFLIYFQGNSAPDKSGLPSDRFSAERTGGSVSTLTIQRTQQEDSAVYLCASSLMQAGDTEAFFGQGTRLTVV.

The chain has TRBV7-2 and TRBJ1-1, with 12 bases aligning to TRBD1. Germline V CDR1 and CDR2: SGHTA, FQGNSA. The CDR3 has 18 residues. V lost 1 base and J lost 1; bases outside the gene matches: 7. DNA for the CDR3: TGTGCCAGCAGCTTAGAATGGGACAGGGGGCGAGGGAACACTGAAGCTTTCTTT. It is translated as CASSLEWDRGRGNTEAFF.

The chain is built from TRBV4-3 and TRBJ2-7, with D perhaps TRBD2 (7 bases). Per germline, CDR1 LGHNA and CDR2 YSLEER. This CDR3 has 14 residues. The germline V and J ends were trimmed by 4 bases and 6 bases, with 16 bases remaining between them. This chain's CDR3 is CASSPGGPVSEQYF. The CDR3 DNA reads as TGCGCCAGCAGCCCCGGGGGGCCCGTAAGCGAGCAGTACTTC.

This chain joins TRBV5-1 and TRBJ1-1, with D maybe TRBD1 (6 bases). The germline V and J ends were trimmed by 5 bases and 1 base, with 15 bases remaining between them. The CDR3 length is 15 residues. Per the germline V gene, CDR1 is SGHRS and CDR2 is YFSETQ. CDR3 DNA sequence: TGCGCCAGCAGGCCAGGGGTAAGGGGGAACACTGAAGCTTTCTTT. As protein: CASRPGVRGNTEAFF. The full variable domain, completed using reference TRBV5-1 and TRBJ1-1, is KAGVTQTPRYLIKTRGQQVTLSCSPISGHRSVSWYQQTPGQGLQFLFEYFSETQRNKGNFPGRFSGRQFSNSRSEMNVSTLELGDSALYLCASRPGVRGNTEAFFGQGTRLTVV.